This entry features one T cell receptor (beta chain) sequence. What it binds is unknown. With V trimmed by 5 bases and J by 3 bases, 0 bases remained unmatched. CDR1 is GTSNPN and CDR2 is SVGIG in the germline V gene (reference sequence). This CDR3 spans 12 amino acids. These data belong to a study of graft-versus-host responses after intestinal transplantation. Across the study: Anti-thymocyte globulin was used for induction in all recipients, who then took tacrolimus and steroids for roughly 3 years. Points from the study as a whole: Early HvG declines after transplant were associated with peak circulating GvH clone levels. GvH clones were found in recipient marrow; some appeared first in ileum or blood.

Graft material was processed, releasing intraepithelial and lamina propria lymphocytes. Profiled with immunoSEQ multiplex PCR; TCRdb holds only in-frame clones, not every one. The repertoire consists of about 37,000 clones, with roughly nine tenths occurring once and the leading ten covering roughly 18%. The receptor comes from a human patient who received an intestinal transplant, so some T cells may come from the graft donor. The sequencing here drew on ileum tissue, taken about 28 weeks after intestinal transplant. V and J are TRBV30 and TRBJ2-2; 7 bases are a match to TRBD2. In DNA form, the CDR3 reads TGTGCCTGGCGGGGGGACACCGGGGAGCTGTTTTTT. The encoded protein is CAWRGDTGELFF.